Sequencing of this T cell receptor (beta chain) was carried out in a study of CD8 T cells in Susac syndrome. CDR1 is MNHEY, CDR2 SVGAGI, per germline. The trim removed 6 bases at V and 7 bases at J, leaving 2 bases unmatched. The CDR3 is 11 amino acids. The RNA input was about 0.45 to 1 ug, and it was reverse transcribed with random hexamers. From the immunoSEQ multiplex PCR reads, TCRdb called clonotypes with MiXCR, one entry per CDR3 protein. The table lists 200,000 or so distinct CDR3 sequences, 95% of them singletons. V is TRBV6-5 and J is TRBJ1-2, with TRBD1 matching over 7 bases. This receptor was identified in a human donor with Susac syndrome. Specimen: CD8+ T cells from PBMCs. The CDR3 reads CASSQGVGYTF. For the CDR3, the DNA is TGTGCCAGCAGCCAGGGGGTTGGCTACACCTTC.